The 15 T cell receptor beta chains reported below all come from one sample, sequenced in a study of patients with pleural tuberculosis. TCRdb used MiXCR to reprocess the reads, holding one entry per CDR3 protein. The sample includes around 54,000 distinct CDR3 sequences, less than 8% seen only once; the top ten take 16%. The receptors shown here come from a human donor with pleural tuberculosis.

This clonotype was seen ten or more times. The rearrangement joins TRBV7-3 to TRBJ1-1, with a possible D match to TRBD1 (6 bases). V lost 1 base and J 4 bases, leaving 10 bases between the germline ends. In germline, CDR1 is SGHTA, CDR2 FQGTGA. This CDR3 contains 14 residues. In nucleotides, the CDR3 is TGTGCCAGCAGCTTAAGCGGGGGGCTCACTGAAGCTTTCTTT. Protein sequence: CASSLSGGLTEAFF. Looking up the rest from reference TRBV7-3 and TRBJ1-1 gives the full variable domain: GAGVSQTPSNKVTEKGKYVELRCDPISGHTALYWYRQSLGQGPEFLIYFQGTGAADDSGLPNDRFFAVRPEGSVSTLKIQRTERGDSAVYLCASSLSGGLTEAFFGQGTRLTVV.

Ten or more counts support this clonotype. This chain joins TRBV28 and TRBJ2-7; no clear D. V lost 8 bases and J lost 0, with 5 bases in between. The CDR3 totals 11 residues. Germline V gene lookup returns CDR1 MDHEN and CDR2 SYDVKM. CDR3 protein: CASDFSYEQYF. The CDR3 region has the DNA TGTGCCAGCGACTTCTCCTACGAGCAGTACTTC.

The CDR3 loop reads CASSPYLADEQYF. The CDR3 DNA is TGCGCCAGCAGCCCGTACCTAGCGGACGAGCAGTACTTC. The J gene is TRBJ2-7, the V gene TRBV4-1; 7 bases are a match to TRBD2. The germline CDR1 and CDR2 sequences are MGHRA and YSYEKL. The CDR3 has 13 residues. Trimming removed 4 bases from V and 5 bases from J; junction bases left unmatched: 5.

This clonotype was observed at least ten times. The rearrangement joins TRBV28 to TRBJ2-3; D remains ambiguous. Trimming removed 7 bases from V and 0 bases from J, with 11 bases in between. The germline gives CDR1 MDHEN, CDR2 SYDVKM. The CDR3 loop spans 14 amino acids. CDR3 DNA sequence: TGTGCCAGCAAAGAGACAACTAGCACAGATACGCAGTATTTT. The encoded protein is CASKETTSTDTQYF. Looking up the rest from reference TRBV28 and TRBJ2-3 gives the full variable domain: DVKVTQSSRYLVKRTGEKVFLECVQDMDHENMFWYRQDPGLGLRLIYFSYDVKMKEKGDIPEGYSVSREKKERFSLILESASTNQTSMYLCASKETTSTDTQYFGPGTRLTVL.

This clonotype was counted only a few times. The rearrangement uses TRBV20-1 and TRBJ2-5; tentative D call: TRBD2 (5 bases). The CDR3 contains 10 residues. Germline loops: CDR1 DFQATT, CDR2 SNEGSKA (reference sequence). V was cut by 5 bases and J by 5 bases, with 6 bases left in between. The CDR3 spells CSARGETQYF. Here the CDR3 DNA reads TGCAGTGCTCGCGGGGAGACCCAGTACTTC.

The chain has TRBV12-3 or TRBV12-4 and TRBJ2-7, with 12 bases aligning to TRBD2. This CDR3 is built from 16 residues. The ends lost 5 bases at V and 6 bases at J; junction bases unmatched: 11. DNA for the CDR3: TGTGCCAGCAGTCTAACATCTAGCGGGAGGGCCGCCGAGCAGTACTTC. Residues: CASSLTSSGRAAEQYF.

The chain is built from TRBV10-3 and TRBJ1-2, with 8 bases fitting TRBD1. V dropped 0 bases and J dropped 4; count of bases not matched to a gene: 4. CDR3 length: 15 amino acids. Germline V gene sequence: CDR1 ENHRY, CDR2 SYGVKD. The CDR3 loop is CAISESGQGAYGYTF. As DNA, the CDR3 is TGTGCCATCAGTGAGTCAGGACAGGGCGCCTATGGCTACACCTTC.

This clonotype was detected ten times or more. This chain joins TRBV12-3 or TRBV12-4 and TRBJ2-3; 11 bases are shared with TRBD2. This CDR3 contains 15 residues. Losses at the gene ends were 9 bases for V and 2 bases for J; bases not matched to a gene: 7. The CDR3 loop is CASGTSGDHTDTQYF. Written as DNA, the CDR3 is TGTGCCAGTGGGACTAGCGGAGATCACACAGATACGCAGTATTTT.

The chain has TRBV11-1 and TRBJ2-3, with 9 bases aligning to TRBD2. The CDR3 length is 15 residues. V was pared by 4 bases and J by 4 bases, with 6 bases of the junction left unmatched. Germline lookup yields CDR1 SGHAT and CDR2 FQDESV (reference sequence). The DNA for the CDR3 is TGTGCCAGCAGCTCATCCGGGACTAGCCCAGATACGCAGTATTTT. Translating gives CASSSSGTSPDTQYF.

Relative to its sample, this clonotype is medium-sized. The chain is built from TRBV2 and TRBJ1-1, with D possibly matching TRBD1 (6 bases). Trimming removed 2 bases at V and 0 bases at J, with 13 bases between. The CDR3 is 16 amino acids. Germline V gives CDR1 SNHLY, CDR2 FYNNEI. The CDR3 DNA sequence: TGTGCCAGCAGTGAACAGGCAACAGGGATGAACACTGAAGCTTTCTTT. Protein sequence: CASSEQATGMNTEAFF.

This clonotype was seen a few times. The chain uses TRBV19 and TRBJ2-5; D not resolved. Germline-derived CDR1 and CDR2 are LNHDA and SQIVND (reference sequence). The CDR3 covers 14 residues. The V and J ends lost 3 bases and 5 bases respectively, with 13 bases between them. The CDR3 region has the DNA TGTGCCAGTAGTATTGGCCAGGCGACGGAGACCCAGTACTTC. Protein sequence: CASSIGQATETQYF.

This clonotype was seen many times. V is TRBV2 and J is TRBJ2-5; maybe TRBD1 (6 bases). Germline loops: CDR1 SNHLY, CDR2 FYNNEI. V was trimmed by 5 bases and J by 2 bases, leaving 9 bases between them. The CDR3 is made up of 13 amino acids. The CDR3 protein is CASSWDTQETQYF. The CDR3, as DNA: TGTGCCAGCAGTTGGGACACTCAAGAGACCCAGTACTTC.

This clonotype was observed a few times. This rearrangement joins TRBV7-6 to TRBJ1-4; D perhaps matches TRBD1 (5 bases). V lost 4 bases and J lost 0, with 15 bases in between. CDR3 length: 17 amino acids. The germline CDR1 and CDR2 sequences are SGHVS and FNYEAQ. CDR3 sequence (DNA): TGTGCCAGCAGCTCGTTGATCGGGGGGTCAACTAATGAAAAACTGTTTTTT. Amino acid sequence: CASSSLIGGSTNEKLFF.

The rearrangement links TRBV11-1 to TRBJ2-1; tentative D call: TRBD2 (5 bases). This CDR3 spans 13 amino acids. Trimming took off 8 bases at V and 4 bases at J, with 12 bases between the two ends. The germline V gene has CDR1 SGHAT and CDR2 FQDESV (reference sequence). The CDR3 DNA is TGTGCCAGCTTACGGTCGGGATACAATGAGCAGTTCTTC. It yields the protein CASLRSGYNEQFF. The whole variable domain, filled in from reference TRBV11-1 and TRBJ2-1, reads EAEVAQSPRYKITEKSQAVAFWCDPISGHATLYWYRQILGQGPELLVQFQDESVVDDSQLPKDRFSAERLKGVDSTLKIQPAELGDSAMYLCASLRSGYNEQFFGPGTRLTVL.

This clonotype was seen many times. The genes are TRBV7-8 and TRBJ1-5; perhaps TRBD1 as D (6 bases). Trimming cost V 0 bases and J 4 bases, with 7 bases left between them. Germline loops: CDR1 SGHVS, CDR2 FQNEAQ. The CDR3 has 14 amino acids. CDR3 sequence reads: CASSLADRNQPQHF. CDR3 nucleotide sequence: TGTGCCAGCAGCTTAGCAGACAGGAATCAGCCCCAGCATTTT.